Listed here are 26 T cell receptor beta chains from one sample, sequenced in a study of blood T cell repertoires in COVID-19. Only in-frame clones appear in the TCRdb table, and some are missing; sequencing was by immunoSEQ multiplex PCR. This sample has around 300,000 clones, with approximately 88% found just once. Material: peripheral blood. The source is a man aged 45-65 years with acute or convalescent COVID-19.

The J gene is TRBJ1-4, the V gene TRBV3-1 (or the pseudogene TRBV3-2); possible D gene TRBD1, 6 bases. V was pared by 5 bases and J by 7 bases, with 20 bases between. The germline V gene encodes CDR1 LGHDT and CDR2 YNNKEL (reference sequence). This CDR3 comprises 16 residues. The CDR3 region is CASSVRGQGKGEKLFF. In DNA form, the CDR3 reads TGTGCCAGCAGCGTCCGTGGCCAGGGGAAGGGTGAAAAACTGTTTTTT.

This clone was recorded only once. V and J are TRBV6-2 or TRBV6-3 and TRBJ2-2, with D possibly matching TRBD2 (6 bases). The CDR3 length is 17 residues. Trimming stripped 6 bases from V and 4 bases from J, with 21 bases between. The germline V gene has CDR1 MNHEY and CDR2 SVGEGT. This CDR3 reads CASSRRWAGPFTGELFF. In DNA, the CDR3 is TGTGCCAGCAGCCGGCGTTGGGCGGGGCCTTTCACCGGGGAGCTGTTTTTT.

The rearrangement links TRBV2 to TRBJ2-1; 8 nucleotides align to TRBD1. The germline CDR1 and CDR2 sequences are SNHLY and FYNNEI. J gave up 6 bases and V 7 bases, and 14 bases lay outside the gene matches. The CDR3 sequence is 16 residues long. The CDR3 bases are TGTGCCAGCATTCTCCCCCCGGGACAGGTAACCAATGAGCAGTTCTTC. It encodes CASILPPGQVTNEQFF.

The chain employs TRBV7-6 and TRBJ1-3; D is unclear. V was pared by 5 bases and J by 0 bases, with 14 bases between. Germline V gene data show CDR1 as SGHVS and CDR2 as FNYEAQ. This CDR3 spans 16 amino acids. Here the CDR3 reads CASSPGPGFSGNTIYF. In DNA, the CDR3 is TGTGCCAGCAGCCCAGGACCGGGGTTCTCTGGAAACACCATATATTTT.

J is TRBJ1-1 and V is TRBV3-1 (or the pseudogene TRBV3-2); D call uncertain. CDR1 and CDR2 (germline): LGHDT, YNNKEL (reference sequence). The CDR3 spans 13 residues. V shed 4 bases and J shed 5 bases, with 11 bases lying between them. CDR3 sequence (DNA): TGTGCCAGCAGCCCCGGGGTCGGGACTGAAGCTTTCTTT. Protein product: CASSPGVGTEAFF.

This clone has more than one count but fewer than ten. This sequence joins TRBV11-3 and TRBJ2-1; D might be TRBD1 (6 bases). In germline, CDR1 is SGHNT, CDR2 YENEEA. With 4 bases removed from V and 3 bases from J, the gap between germline ends came to 16 bases. The CDR3 extends over 16 amino acids. The CDR3 sequence is CASSYPGHRDYNEQFF. The CDR3 region has the DNA TGTGCCAGCAGCTACCCGGGACATAGGGACTACAATGAGCAGTTCTTC.

This rearrangement joins TRBV6-2 or TRBV6-3 to TRBJ2-7; 7 bases map to TRBD2. The germline CDR1 and CDR2 sequences are MNHEY and SVGEGT. The ends lost 0 bases at V and 3 bases at J; junction bases unmatched: 8. The CDR3 covers 16 residues. DNA of the CDR3: TGTGCCAGCAGTTACTCGAAAATAGCGGGTTTCTACGAGCAGTACTTC. Translation gives CASSYSKIAGFYEQYF.

This clone has a single count. V is TRBV5-1 and J is TRBJ2-6; D not resolved. Trimming shortened V by 1 base and J by 0 bases, and 8 bases separated the two germline ends. CDR1 is SGHRS, CDR2 YFSETQ, per germline. CDR3 length equals 16 residues. CDR3 protein: CASSLYSHSGANVLTF. CDR3 coding DNA: TGCGCCAGCAGCTTGTACAGTCACTCTGGGGCCAACGTCCTGACTTTC.

V gene TRBV19 combines with J gene TRBJ2-2; D gene unclear. The CDR3 contains 11 residues. Between the trimmed V and J ends, which lost 7 bases and 4 bases, there was a span of 4 bases. The germline V gene encodes CDR1 LNHDA and CDR2 SQIVND (reference sequence). CDR3 nucleotide sequence: TGTGCCAGTACTCTCACCGGGGAGCTGTTTTTT. It encodes CASTLTGELFF.

The chain couples TRBV11-2 to TRBJ2-5; 8 bases agree with TRBD2. CDR1 and CDR2 from the germline V gene are SGHAT and FQNNGV. The J segment lost 5 bases and the V segment lost 5 bases, leaving 4 bases of the junction unmatched. The CDR3 is 13 residues long. The CDR3 DNA is TGTGCCAGCAGCCCCCGGGGGGGGGAGACCCAGTACTTC. Protein: CASSPRGGETQYF.

This clone appeared a few times. The chain is built from TRBV10-2 and TRBJ1-4; perhaps TRBD1 as D (5 bases). This CDR3 is 14 amino acids long. With 2 bases removed from V and 8 bases from J, the gap between germline ends came to 12 bases. In germline, CDR1 is WSHSY, CDR2 SAAADI. CDR3 in amino acids: CASSEAGTGEKLFF. The CDR3, as DNA: TGCGCCAGCAGTGAGGCGGGGACGGGAGAAAAACTGTTTTTT.

J is TRBJ1-2 and V is TRBV3-1 (or the pseudogene TRBV3-2); 8 positions match TRBD1. This CDR3 has 15 amino acids. Germline V gene data show CDR1 as LGHDT and CDR2 as YNNKEL (reference sequence). Losses at the gene ends were 1 base for V and 8 bases for J; bases not matched to a gene: 9. The CDR3 DNA reads as TGTGCCAGCAGCCAAGCGGACAGGGTAACGGAGGGCTACACCTTC. This codes for CASSQADRVTEGYTF.

The chain is built from TRBV9 and TRBJ2-1; a possible D gene is TRBD1 (6 bases). The CDR3 runs 16 residues. The V end was cut by 4 bases, the J end by 0 bases, with 14 bases between. The germline gives CDR1 SGDLS, CDR2 YYNGEE. The CDR3 coding sequence is TGTGCCAGCAGCCCCAGGGGTGGATACTCCTACAATGAGCAGTTCTTC. Amino acid sequence: CASSPRGGYSYNEQFF.

V is TRBV4-1 and J is TRBJ1-4; the match to TRBD1 covers 7 bases. This CDR3 has 18 residues. Trimming cost V 1 base and J 5 bases; bases outside gene matches: 13. Germline V gene lookup returns CDR1 MGHRA and CDR2 YSYEKL. Written as DNA, the CDR3 is TGCGCCAGCAGCCAAGGAAGAGGACAGGCCAATCTCAATGAAAAACTGTTTTTT. Translating it yields CASSQGRGQANLNEKLFF.

Notes on this clone: One end of the junction fails to match germline, which may point to a read error. The gene calls are TRBV7-7 and TRBJ2-2; maybe TRBD2 (6 bases). The V gene's germline CDR1 is SSHAT and CDR2 FNYEAQ (reference sequence). The CDR3 is made up of 14 amino acids. The CDR3 sequence is CASSVGRTTGELFF. In DNA, the CDR3 is TGTGCTAGCAGCGTGGGGAGGACCACCGGGGAGCTGTTTTTT.

V and J are TRBV11-2 and TRBJ1-4; D is undetermined. The CDR3 loop spans 15 amino acids. Germline CDR1 is SGHAT and CDR2 is FQNNGV. The germline V and J ends were trimmed by 0 bases and 5 bases, with 10 bases remaining between them. CDR3 amino acids: CASSLDGEGNEKLFF. CDR3 sequence (DNA): TGTGCCAGCAGCTTAGATGGGGAGGGCAATGAAAAACTGTTTTTT.

The J gene is TRBJ2-3, the V gene TRBV30; 12 nucleotides agree with TRBD2. Looked up from germline, CDR1 is GTSNPN and CDR2 is SVGIG (reference sequence). The ends lost 8 bases at V and 6 bases at J; junction bases unmatched: 6. The CDR3 sequence is 13 residues long. Here the CDR3 reads CAARLAGVDTQYF. In DNA, the CDR3 is TGTGCCGCCCGACTAGCGGGGGTGGATACGCAGTATTTT.

The chain carries TRBV7-3 and TRBJ1-1; D perhaps matches TRBD1 (5 bases). Trimming cost V 4 bases and J 2 bases, with 14 bases left between them. The CDR3 extends over 15 amino acids. Germline V gene data show CDR1 as SGHTA and CDR2 as FQGTGA. The CDR3 loop reads CASSSPGGGNTEAFF. CDR3 nucleotide sequence: TGTGCCAGCAGCTCCCCCGGCGGGGGAAACACTGAAGCTTTCTTT.

The chain joins TRBV5-1 to TRBJ1-1; 8 bases line up with TRBD1. The V segment lost 2 bases and the J segment 4 bases; nucleotides outside the gene matches: 4. This CDR3 has 14 amino acids. CDR1 is SGHRS, CDR2 YFSETQ, per germline. CDR3 residues: CASSLQGVVTEAFF. DNA for the CDR3: TGCGCCAGCAGCTTACAGGGGGTAGTCACTGAAGCTTTCTTT.

This clone has at least ten counts. This sequence joins TRBV2 and TRBJ2-2, with 12 bases identical to TRBD2. After removal of 5 bases from V and 7 bases from J, the junction contained 5 bases not matched to a gene. Germline V gives CDR1 SNHLY, CDR2 FYNNEI. The CDR3 is made up of 15 amino acids. Here the CDR3 reads CASSWGLAGGGELFF. The DNA for the CDR3 is TGTGCCAGCAGTTGGGGACTAGCGGGTGGCGGGGAGCTGTTTTTT.

The chain recombines TRBV5-1 with TRBJ2-7; 12 bases match TRBD1. V shed 3 bases, J shed 7 bases, and the junction held 8 bases outside the gene matches. CDR3 size: 15 residues. The germline V gene has CDR1 SGHRS and CDR2 YFSETQ. The CDR3 loop is CASSWKGQGALEQYF. The CDR3 nucleotides are TGCGCCAGCAGCTGGAAGGGACAGGGGGCGCTTGAGCAGTACTTC.

CDR3 nucleotide sequence: TGCGCCAGCAGCTTTGGGCAGGGGGCTAATGGCTACACCTTC. It is translated as CASSFGQGANGYTF. V usage is TRBV5-1 and J usage is TRBJ1-2; TRBD1 matches 8 bases. Germline CDR1 reads SGHRS; CDR2 reads YFSETQ. The junction had 6 bases not matched to a gene; V was cut back by 2 bases and J by 6 bases. The length of the CDR3 is 14 residues.

The genes are TRBV11-2 and TRBJ2-3, with a possible D match to TRBD2 (6 bases). The germline V and J ends were trimmed by 2 bases and 5 bases, with 8 bases remaining between them. Germline loops: CDR1 SGHAT, CDR2 FQNNGV. This CDR3 region has 13 residues. CDR3 DNA sequence: TGTGCCAGCAGCTTAATGGGGGGAGATACGCAGTATTTT. Its translation: CASSLMGGDTQYF.

J is TRBJ1-6 and V is TRBV27, with D unclear. CDR3 length: 14 amino acids. The germline V and J ends were trimmed by 5 bases and 14 bases, with 19 bases remaining between them. Germline V gene lookup returns CDR1 MNHEY and CDR2 SMNVEV (reference sequence). CDR3 loop: CASSTTTARLALHF. The CDR3 DNA is TGTGCCAGCAGTACAACGACTGCCCGCCTAGCCCTCCACTTT.

This clone appeared a single time. For the CDR3, the DNA is TGTGCCAGCAGCTTGCAACCCCCGGGCTACGAGCAGTACTTC. Translated, it gives CASSLQPPGYEQYF. This sequence joins TRBV5-8 and TRBJ2-7; no reliable D call. CDR1 is SGHTS, CDR2 YDEGEE, per germline. The V gene lost 1 base and the J gene lost 3 bases, with 11 bases spanning the gap. The CDR3 is 14 residues long.

The rearrangement joins TRBV19 to TRBJ2-5, with 11 positions matching TRBD1. The CDR3 totals 13 residues. CDR1 is LNHDA and CDR2 is SQIVND in the germline V gene (reference sequence). V was pared by 9 bases and J by 4 bases, with 4 bases of the junction left unmatched. CDR3 DNA: TGTGCCAGCTCGGGACAGGGGGGAGAGACCCAGTACTTC. It translates to CASSGQGGETQYF.